The 30 T cell receptor beta chains given below trace back to one sample, sequenced in a study of blood T cell repertoires in COVID-19. TCRdb keeps only in-frame clones here, not all; method: immunoSEQ multiplex PCR. The sample lists about 70,000 clones; 85% to 90% were seen once. The sequenced sample was peripheral blood. All receptors come from a man aged 55 to 70 with acute or convalescent COVID-19.

The chain is built from TRBV18 and TRBJ2-5; possibly TRBD1 for D (6 bases). The V and J ends lost 1 base and 5 bases respectively, with 17 bases between them. The CDR3 sequence is 16 residues long. Germline CDR1 and CDR2: KGHSH and LQKENI. CDR3 in DNA: TGTGCCAGCTCACCACTTCCGCCAGGGGTTATGGAGACCCAGTACTTC. Translating it yields CASSPLPPGVMETQYF.

J is TRBJ1-1 and V is TRBV9; D is ambiguous. Trimming pared 0 bases from V and 3 bases from J, leaving 12 bases between. Germline V gene data show CDR1 as SGDLS and CDR2 as YYNGEE. The CDR3 extends over 15 amino acids. This chain's CDR3 is CASSVASGGYTEAFF. CDR3 DNA: TGTGCCAGCAGCGTAGCCTCGGGAGGGTACACTGAAGCTTTCTTT.

CDR3 bases: TGTGCCAGCAGTGAAGCCCTCAGCGCAACTAATGAAAAACTGTTTTTT. Protein sequence: CASSEALSATNEKLFF. V usage is TRBV2 and J usage is TRBJ1-4; no clear D. Germline V gene sequence: CDR1 SNHLY, CDR2 FYNNEI. This CDR3 has 16 residues. The ends were cut back, 0 bases at V and 0 bases at J, with 8 bases in the middle.

The chain uses TRBV10-3 and TRBJ1-1; D gene unclear. V lost 3 bases and J lost 0, with 11 bases in between. This CDR3 has 15 residues. Germline V gene lookup returns CDR1 ENHRY and CDR2 SYGVKD. Here the CDR3 reads CAISDTDQMNTEAFF. The CDR3 bases are TGTGCCATCAGTGACACAGACCAGATGAACACTGAAGCTTTCTTT.

The rearrangement links TRBV2 to TRBJ1-2, with D maybe TRBD1 (6 bases). The CDR3 totals 12 residues. From germline, CDR1 is SNHLY and CDR2 FYNNEI. Trimming took 4 bases from V and 3 from J, leaving 6 bases between them. The CDR3 nucleotides read TGTGCCAGCAGTGGGACAGACTATGGCTACACCTTC. This sequence encodes CASSGTDYGYTF.

This chain links TRBV6-5 with TRBJ1-2; 7 bases line up with TRBD1. This CDR3 is built from 13 residues. Germline CDR1 is MNHEY and CDR2 is SVGAGI. The V segment lost 6 bases and the J segment 5 bases; nucleotides outside the gene matches: 6. The CDR3 loop is CASSRDREYGYTF. CDR3 bases: TGTGCCAGCAGCCGGGACAGAGAATATGGCTACACCTTC.

This chain joins TRBV3-1 (or the pseudogene TRBV3-2) and TRBJ1-5, with a weak D call TRBD1 (5 bases). Trimming took 0 bases from V and 2 from J, leaving 5 bases between them. The CDR3 consists of 14 residues. CDR1 and CDR2 from the germline V gene are LGHDT and YNNKEL (reference sequence). This chain's CDR3 is CASSQEGGNQPQHF. In DNA form, the CDR3 reads TGTGCCAGCAGCCAAGAAGGGGGCAATCAGCCCCAGCATTTT.

The chain combines TRBV2 with TRBJ2-5; D unclear. With 6 bases removed from V and 2 bases from J, the gap between germline ends came to 7 bases. CDR3 length: 12 residues. Germline CDR1 reads SNHLY; CDR2 reads FYNNEI. The CDR3 loop reads CASRVRQETQYF. The CDR3 DNA reads TGTGCCAGCAGGGTCAGGCAAGAGACCCAGTACTTC. The entire variable domain, with the rest obtained from reference TRBV2 and TRBJ2-5, is as follows: EPEVTQTPSHQVTQMGQEVILRCVPISNHLYFYWYRQILGQKVEFLVSFYNNEISEKSEIFDDQFSVERPDGSNFTLKIRSTKLEDSAMYFCASRVRQETQYFGPGTRLLVL.

This chain uses TRBV4-1 with TRBJ1-1, with D perhaps matching TRBD1 (5 bases). In germline, CDR1 is MGHRA, CDR2 YSYEKL. V shed 0 bases and J shed 1 base, with 12 bases lying between them. The CDR3 runs to 16 residues. The CDR3 bases are TGCGCCAGCAGCCAAGAAGGCGGGGCCCGGAACACTGAAGCTTTCTTT. Encoded protein: CASSQEGGARNTEAFF.

This chain connects TRBV2 to TRBJ2-2, with D perhaps matching TRBD1 (5 bases). Looked up from germline, CDR1 is SNHLY and CDR2 is FYNNEI. The CDR3 is 16 residues long. For the CDR3, the DNA is TGTGCACTAAGACAGTCGCCCTTCGAAGGGGCCGGGGAGCTGTTTTTT. Amino acids: CALRQSPFEGAGELFF.

V usage is TRBV30 and J usage is TRBJ2-7; D is possibly TRBD2 (5 bases). The CDR3 is 13 residues long. CDR1 and CDR2 (germline): GTSNPN, SVGIG (reference sequence). V was trimmed by 2 bases and J by 6 bases, leaving 14 bases between them. The CDR3 nucleotides are TGTGCCTGGAGTACCTGGAGTGAGGGCGAGCAGTACTTC. Translation: CAWSTWSEGEQYF.

V gene TRBV7-2 combines with J gene TRBJ2-3; 10 bases are shared with TRBD1. The J segment lost 2 bases and the V segment lost 6 bases, leaving 5 bases of the junction unmatched. This CDR3 region has 15 residues. Germline-derived CDR1 and CDR2 are SGHTA and FQGNSA. In DNA form, the CDR3 reads TGTGCCAGCAGTTCGGACAGGGGGTACACAGATACGCAGTATTTT. Residues: CASSSDRGYTDTQYF.

The chain is built from TRBV5-1 and TRBJ2-1; D might be TRBD2 (5 bases). The germline CDR1 and CDR2 sequences are SGHRS and YFSETQ. V lost 6 bases to trimming and J lost 4 bases, with 20 bases between them. This CDR3 spans 16 amino acids. The CDR3 coding sequence is TGCGCCAGCACTTTGACCGGACTGCTTGATTACAATGAGCAGTTCTTC. It specifies CASTLTGLLDYNEQFF. The full variable domain, completed using reference TRBV5-1 and TRBJ2-1, is KAGVTQTPRYLIKTRGQQVTLSCSPISGHRSVSWYQQTPGQGLQFLFEYFSETQRNKGNFPGRFSGRQFSNSRSEMNVSTLELGDSALYLCASTLTGLLDYNEQFFGPGTRLTVL.

The table lists this clone with a few counts. The chain recombines TRBV4-2 with TRBJ1-4, with unresolved D. Germline-derived CDR1 and CDR2 are LGHNA and YNFKEQ. V lost 3 bases and J 4 bases, leaving 6 bases between the germline ends. The CDR3 loop spans 13 amino acids. CDR3 sequence (DNA): TGTGCCAGCAGCCAGGGCAGTAATGAAAAACTGTTTTTT. Translated, it gives CASSQGSNEKLFF.

This chain links TRBV5-1 with TRBJ2-7; possibly TRBD1 for D (5 bases). V gave up 0 bases and J gave up 1 base, with 8 bases separating them. CDR1 is SGHRS, CDR2 YFSETQ, per germline. The CDR3 consists of 14 residues. The CDR3 DNA follows: TGCGCCAGCAGCTTGGGGTCAGGGTCCTACGAGCAGTACTTC. This translates into CASSLGSGSYEQYF.

The chain has TRBV3-1 (or the pseudogene TRBV3-2) and TRBJ2-7; possibly TRBD2 for D (6 bases). The ends were cut back, 1 base at V and 9 bases at J, with 13 bases in the middle. Germline loops: CDR1 LGHDT, CDR2 YNNKEL (reference sequence). The CDR3 sequence is 13 residues long. Here the CDR3 reads CASSQVPGVGQYF. The CDR3 DNA follows: TGTGCCAGCAGCCAAGTTCCGGGGGTCGGGCAGTACTTC.

Of note for this clone: One end of the junction is discordant with germline, which a read error may explain. The rearrangement joins TRBV6-5 to TRBJ1-2; TRBD1 aligns across 7 bases. The CDR3 length is 14 residues. Per germline, CDR1 MNHEY and CDR2 SVGAGI. CDR3 sequence reads: CASSDSGGDYGYTF. In nucleotides, the CDR3 is TGTGCCAGCAGTGACTCAGGGGGTGACTATGGCTACACCTTC.

This clone was seen only once. This chain joins TRBV30 and TRBJ2-5; 7 positions agree with TRBD2. V dropped 2 bases and J dropped 9; count of bases not matched to a gene: 15. The CDR3 runs 15 residues. Germline CDR1 and CDR2: GTSNPN and SVGIG (reference sequence). The CDR3 region has the DNA TGTGCCTGGAGTAACCCGGGGGAGGGAATTGGGGCCCAGTACTTC. Protein: CAWSNPGEGIGAQYF.

The chain carries TRBV10-2 and TRBJ2-7, with D perhaps TRBD1 (6 bases). Germline V gene lookup returns CDR1 WSHSY and CDR2 SAAADI. The CDR3 runs 16 residues. V was pared by 1 base and J by 4 bases, with 17 bases between. CDR3 nucleotides: TGCGCCAGCAGTGAGTACGAAGGGGGTAAGGGGTACGAGCAGTACTTC. It yields the protein CASSEYEGGKGYEQYF.

The J gene is TRBJ1-1, the V gene TRBV6-5, with D unclear. The V and J ends lost 0 bases and 0 bases respectively, with 11 bases between them. From germline, CDR1 is MNHEY and CDR2 SVGAGI. This CDR3 comprises 16 residues. CDR3 in amino acids: CASSYSASLMNTEAFF. The DNA for the CDR3 is TGTGCCAGCAGTTACTCGGCCAGTCTCATGAACACTGAAGCTTTCTTT.

V is TRBV9 and J is TRBJ2-3; TRBD2 aligns across 11 bases. The germline V gene encodes CDR1 SGDLS and CDR2 YYNGEE. This CDR3 region has 20 residues. With V trimmed by 0 bases and J by 0 bases, 12 bases remained unmatched. The CDR3 sequence: CASSVGWGRASGGSTDTQYF. The CDR3 DNA is TGTGCCAGCAGCGTAGGATGGGGAAGGGCTAGCGGGGGGAGCACAGATACGCAGTATTTT.

The genes are TRBV7-9 and TRBJ2-1, with 8 positions matching TRBD1. Looked up from germline, CDR1 is SEHNR and CDR2 is FQNEAQ (reference sequence). The CDR3 covers 17 residues. V lost 5 bases to trimming and J lost 3 bases; unmatched junction nucleotides: 12. The CDR3 DNA is TGTGCCAGCAGCCCTAGAACCGACAGGGGAGTCTACAATGAGCAGTTCTTC. Encoded protein: CASSPRTDRGVYNEQFF.

V is TRBV4-2 and J is TRBJ1-2, with 8 nucleotides matching TRBD1. The CDR3 is 15 residues long. Germline lookup yields CDR1 LGHNA and CDR2 YNFKEQ. With V trimmed by 2 bases and J by 4 bases, 6 bases remained unmatched. As DNA, the CDR3 is TGTGCCAGCAGCCAACCGGACAGGGCTACCTATGGCTACACCTTC. It codes for CASSQPDRATYGYTF.

The chain links TRBV19 to TRBJ1-5; the match to TRBD1 covers 7 bases. This CDR3 comprises 14 residues. J lost 8 bases, V lost 0 bases, and 4 bases had no gene match. Germline assignment: CDR1 LNHDA and CDR2 SQIVND (reference sequence). The CDR3, as DNA: TGTGCCAGTAGTATAGAAAGGGGGCAAAAGCCCCAGCATTTT. This translates into CASSIERGQKPQHF.

The chain links TRBV7-9 to TRBJ1-4, with D hard to call. Germline V gives CDR1 SEHNR, CDR2 FQNEAQ (reference sequence). V was trimmed by 1 base and J by 3 bases, leaving 3 bases between them. The CDR3 contains 13 residues. DNA of the CDR3: TGTGCCAGCAGCTTAGGGCCTAATGAAAAACTGTTTTTT. Translation: CASSLGPNEKLFF. The variable domain in full, with the rest retrieved from reference TRBV7-9 and TRBJ1-4, is DTGVSQNPRHKITKRGQNVTFRCDPISEHNRLYWYRQTLGQGPEFLTYFQNEAQLEKSRLLSDRFSAERPKGSFSTLEIQRTEQGDSAMYLCASSLGPNEKLFFGSGTQLSVL.

This sequence joins TRBV11-2 and TRBJ1-3; D might be TRBD1 (5 bases). The CDR3 has 15 amino acids. The V gene's germline CDR1 is SGHAT and CDR2 FQNNGV. Trimming took 2 bases from V and 2 from J, leaving 10 bases between them. The CDR3 sequence is CASSLTDNTGNTIYF. CDR3 bases: TGTGCCAGCAGCTTAACGGACAACACTGGAAACACCATATATTTT.

J is TRBJ2-2 and V is TRBV9; 8 nucleotides agree with TRBD1. The junction had 7 bases not matched to a gene; V was cut back by 4 bases and J by 5 bases. The CDR3 is 15 residues long. The germline CDR1 and CDR2 sequences are SGDLS and YYNGEE. The CDR3 spells CASSFQDRVTGELFF. The CDR3, as DNA: TGTGCCAGCAGCTTCCAGGACAGGGTGACCGGGGAGCTGTTTTTT. The complete variable domain, with remaining parts taken from reference TRBV9 and TRBJ2-2, reads DSGVTQTPKHLITATGQRVTLRCSPRSGDLSVYWYQQSLDQGLQFLIQYYNGEERAKGNILERFSAQQFPDLHSELNLSSLELGDSALYFCASSFQDRVTGELFFGEGSRLTVL.

The rearrangement joins TRBV29-1 to TRBJ1-2, with D possibly matching TRBD1 (5 bases). V shed 2 bases and J shed 6 bases, with 34 bases lying between them. CDR3 length equals 20 residues. The germline V gene has CDR1 SQVTM and CDR2 ANQGSEA. This chain's CDR3 is CSVEKFGWSSPGLKGDGYTF. As DNA, the CDR3 is TGCAGCGTTGAAAAGTTCGGTTGGAGTTCTCCGGGACTAAAAGGGGATGGCTACACCTTC.

The rearrangement uses TRBV6-5 and TRBJ2-2; 10 bases line up with TRBD1. Germline V gene data show CDR1 as MNHEY and CDR2 as SVGAGI. V was clipped by 8 bases and J by 5 bases; unmatched bases: 8. This CDR3 contains 15 residues. This chain's CDR3 is CASSPGQGRTGELFF. CDR3 in DNA: TGTGCCAGCTCCCCGGGACAGGGGAGGACCGGGGAGCTGTTTTTT.

This chain connects TRBV19 to TRBJ2-7; tentative D call: TRBD2 (6 bases). The CDR3 sequence is 15 residues long. Trimming pared 4 bases from V and 6 bases from J, leaving 19 bases between. CDR1 is LNHDA, CDR2 SQIVND, per germline (reference sequence). CDR3 coding DNA: TGTGCCAGTAGTACCCCTGGAGGGGCTAGGCGCGAGCAGTACTTC. Its protein is CASSTPGGARREQYF.